A selection of T cell receptor beta chains follows, all from one sample in a study of CD8 T cells in Susac syndrome. TCRdb fed the immunoSEQ multiplex PCR reads into MiXCR, producing one record per CDR3 protein. The table lists hundreds of thousands of distinct CDR3 sequences, 70% to 90% of them singletons. The source material was CD8+ T cells from PBMCs. The receptors were sampled from a human donor with multiple sclerosis. CDR3s include the opening cysteine and the closing phenylalanine or tryptophan. D genes are given only for firm matches. Size is omitted from some rows. Given values are once, few, many or a class for expanded clones.

CDR3 DNA	CDR3 protein	clone size	V gene	D gene	J gene
TGCGCCAGCAGCCCCCTCACAGGGTATGCGCCCCAGCATTTT	CASSPLTGYAPQHF	-	TRBV4-3	-	TRBJ1-5
TGTGCCAGCAGCTCGTATTTCACTGAAGCTTTCTTT	CASSSYFTEAFF	-	TRBV7-9	-	TRBJ1-1
TGTGCCAGTAGCTTACCCCCCTCGGAGGGCCACACCGGGGAGCTGTTTTTT	CASSLPPSEGHTGELFF	-	TRBV19	-	TRBJ2-2
TGCAGTGCGAAAACAGGGGGCTACGAGCAGTACTTC	CSAKTGGYEQYF	-	TRBV20-1	TRBD1	TRBJ2-7
TGTGCCAGTAGTTCAGACTCCTACAATGAGCAGTTCTTC	CASSSDSYNEQFF	few	TRBV19	-	TRBJ2-1
TGTGCCAGCAGTGGAATACAGGGGGGCACAGATACGCAGTATTTT	CASSGIQGGTDTQYF	-	TRBV6-1	TRBD1	TRBJ2-3
TGTGCCAGCCTACCCAACCTGAACGAAGCTAACTATGGCTACACCTTC	CASLPNLNEANYGYTF	-	TRBV27	-	TRBJ1-2
TGCAGCGCTGAGAAGGGGGACATCTCCGACGAGCAGTACTTC	CSAEKGDISDEQYF	-	TRBV29-1	-	TRBJ2-7
TGCGCCAGCAGCCGGGACAGGGCACACGAGCAGTACTTC	CASSRDRAHEQYF	-	TRBV5-1	TRBD1	TRBJ2-7
TGTGCCAGCACCCCTGGGTACTTCAATGAGCAGTTCTTC	CASTPGYFNEQFF	-	TRBV6-2/TRBV6-3	-	TRBJ2-1
TGTGCCAGCAGTTTATTGGGACTAGCGGGAGTAGAATACAATGAGCAGTTCTTC	CASSLLGLAGVEYNEQFF	once	TRBV27	TRBD2	TRBJ2-1
TGTGCCAGCAGCTTATTTGGGGGGTATGGCTACACCTTC	CASSLFGGYGYTF	-	TRBV7-2	-	TRBJ1-2
TGTGCCTGGAGTGTAGAGGCAACCTACGAGCAGTACTTC	CAWSVEATYEQYF	-	TRBV30	-	TRBJ2-7
TGTGCCAGCAGACAGACAGGGTCCGATCGGCTGTTTTTT	CASRQTGSDRLFF	-	TRBV28	TRBD1	TRBJ2-2
TGCAGTGCCCAGCCGCGACTAGCCCTCGAGCAGTACTTC	CSAQPRLALEQYF	-	TRBV20-1	TRBD2	TRBJ2-7
TGTGCCAGCAGCTTGGAGAGCGGGGGCAATGAGCAGTTCTTC	CASSLESGGNEQFF	-	TRBV13	TRBD2	TRBJ2-1
TGTGCCAGCAGCCCACGACAGGTGCACTATGGCTACACCTTC	CASSPRQVHYGYTF	-	TRBV5-6	-	TRBJ1-2
TGTGCCAGCAGTTACTTGGGCCTCGCCGGGGAGCTGTTTTTT	CASSYLGLAGELFF	-	TRBV6-2/TRBV6-3	-	TRBJ2-2